These 15 T cell receptor beta chains came from one sample sequenced in a study of blood T cell repertoires in COVID-19. Profiling relied on immunoSEQ multiplex PCR, and the TCRdb table lists in-frame clones only, not all of them. The sample carries 200,000 to 300,000 clones, roughly 86% recorded once. The sample consisted of peripheral blood. These receptors were taken from an older woman with COVID-19, enrolled during active disease.

The chain joins TRBV3-1 (or the pseudogene TRBV3-2) to TRBJ1-2, with D perhaps TRBD1 (6 bases). V was trimmed by 9 bases and J by 0 bases, leaving 14 bases between them. Germline V lookup: CDR1 LGHDT, CDR2 YNNKEL (reference sequence). CDR3 length: 14 amino acids. DNA for the CDR3: TGTGCCAGTAAGGACAGCGGGACTAACTATGGCTACACCTTC. As protein: CASKDSGTNYGYTF.

The rearrangement links TRBV5-6 to TRBJ2-3; 12 positions match TRBD2. With V trimmed by 6 bases and J by 2 bases, 13 bases remained unmatched. In germline, CDR1 is SGHDT, CDR2 YYEEEE. This CDR3 has 18 amino acids. The CDR3 is CASTPGTSGFGDTDTQYF. CDR3 DNA sequence: TGTGCCAGCACCCCCGGGACTAGCGGGTTTGGAGACACAGATACGCAGTATTTT.

Only a few counts were recorded for this clone. J is TRBJ1-5 and V is TRBV19; 8 bases are a match to TRBD1. The ends lost 6 bases at V and 5 bases at J; junction bases unmatched: 12. Germline V lookup: CDR1 LNHDA, CDR2 SQIVND (reference sequence). CDR3 size: 16 residues. The CDR3 spells CASSLGDRIGDQPQHF. DNA for the CDR3: TGTGCCAGTAGCCTCGGGGACAGGATAGGGGATCAGCCCCAGCATTTT. Full variable domain (remainder filled in from reference TRBV19 and TRBJ1-5): DGGITQSPKYLFRKEGQNVTLSCEQNLNHDAMYWYRQDPGQGLRLIYYSQIVNDFQKGDIAEGYSVSREKKESFPLTVTSAQKNPTAFYLCASSLGDRIGDQPQHFGDGTRLSIL.

Here the CDR3 DNA reads TGCAGCGTCGGAGACTACCGTTCCTACAATGAGCAGTTCTTC. It specifies CSVGDYRSYNEQFF. The J gene is TRBJ2-1, the V gene TRBV29-1, with D tentatively TRBD2 (5 bases). The germline gives CDR1 SQVTM, CDR2 ANQGSEA. Trimming took 6 bases from V and 1 from J, leaving 13 bases between them. The CDR3 spans 14 residues.

This chain uses TRBV6-5 with TRBJ1-5; maybe TRBD1 (5 bases). V was pared by 5 bases and J by 9 bases, with 14 bases between. The CDR3 is 13 residues long. CDR1 MNHEY and CDR2 SVGAGI come from the germline V gene. CDR3 coding DNA: TGTGCCAGCAGTCGGGGGAGCGGGGGGCCCCAGCATTTT. Its protein is CASSRGSGGPQHF.

The V call is TRBV5-1, the J call TRBJ2-3; possibly TRBD2 for D (6 bases). The germline V gene has CDR1 SGHRS and CDR2 YFSETQ. V lost 4 bases, J lost 2 bases, and 17 bases lay in between. This CDR3 has 16 amino acids. The DNA of the CDR3 is TGCGCCAGCAGCCCCGGGACTTTACTTTCCACAGATACGCAGTATTTT. Encoded protein: CASSPGTLLSTDTQYF. Full variable domain (remainder filled in from reference TRBV5-1 and TRBJ2-3): KAGVTQTPRYLIKTRGQQVTLSCSPISGHRSVSWYQQTPGQGLQFLFEYFSETQRNKGNFPGRFSGRQFSNSRSEMNVSTLELGDSALYLCASSPGTLLSTDTQYFGPGTRLTVL.

This chain links TRBV7-2 with TRBJ1-6, with D unclear. Per the germline V gene, CDR1 is SGHTA and CDR2 is FQGNSA. The CDR3 extends over 13 amino acids. The V gene lost 1 base and the J gene lost 10 bases, with 8 bases spanning the gap. In nucleotides, the CDR3 is TGTGCCAGCAGCTTAGGGGCCCGATCACCCCTCCACTTT. Its translation: CASSLGARSPLHF. The variable domain in full, with the rest retrieved from reference TRBV7-2 and TRBJ1-6, is GAGVSQSPSNKVTEKGKDVELRCDPISGHTALYWYRQSLGQGLEFLIYFQGNSAPDKSGLPSDRFSAERTGGSVSTLTIQRTQQEDSAVYLCASSLGARSPLHFGNGTRLTVT.

This chain connects TRBV6-6 to TRBJ1-6; tentatively, D is TRBD1 (5 bases). Germline values: CDR1 MNHNY, CDR2 SVGAGI (reference sequence). Trimming stripped 6 bases from V and 7 bases from J, with 13 bases between. This CDR3 has 14 amino acids. CDR3 in amino acids: CASSDRGSNSPLHF. The CDR3 DNA reads as TGTGCCAGCAGCGATAGGGGATCCAATTCACCCCTCCACTTT.

This sequence joins TRBV14 and TRBJ1-2; D might be TRBD1 (6 bases). The ends were cut back, 4 bases at V and 2 bases at J, with 11 bases in the middle. The CDR3 totals 14 residues. In germline, CDR1 is SGHDN, CDR2 FVKESK. The CDR3 here is CASSPRTANYGYTF. CDR3 nucleotide sequence: TGTGCCAGCAGCCCACGGACAGCCAACTATGGCTACACCTTC.

The chain carries TRBV25-1 and TRBJ2-7; 9 positions match TRBD2. V trimming: 3 bases; J trimming: 6 bases; junction bases outside the gene matches: 12. The V gene's germline CDR1 is MGHDK and CDR2 SYGVNS. The CDR3 has 16 amino acids. CDR3 nucleotide sequence: TGTGCCAGCAGTGATGTGTTCGGTAGCGGGAGAGTCGAGCAGTACTTC. It is translated as CASSDVFGSGRVEQYF.

The chain recombines TRBV7-3 with TRBJ2-4; D is ambiguous. Germline lookup yields CDR1 SGHTA and CDR2 FQGTGA. This CDR3 is built from 13 residues. With 0 bases removed from V and 7 bases from J, the gap between germline ends came to 7 bases. CDR3 protein: CASSLTAENIQYF. CDR3 in DNA: TGTGCCAGCAGCTTAACGGCGGAGAACATTCAGTACTTC. Looking up the rest from reference TRBV7-3 and TRBJ2-4 gives the full variable domain: GAGVSQTPSNKVTEKGKYVELRCDPISGHTALYWYRQSLGQGPEFLIYFQGTGAADDSGLPNDRFFAVRPEGSVSTLKIQRTERGDSAVYLCASSLTAENIQYFGAGTRLSVL.

The rearrangement links TRBV6-5 to TRBJ1-2, with D possibly matching TRBD1 (5 bases). The germline V and J ends were trimmed by 0 bases and 4 bases, with 9 bases remaining between them. This CDR3 comprises 14 residues. CDR1 and CDR2 from the germline V gene are MNHEY and SVGAGI. The CDR3 region is CASSYSSRAYGYTF. The CDR3 DNA sequence: TGTGCCAGCAGTTACTCGAGCAGGGCCTATGGCTACACCTTC.

V gene TRBV25-1 combines with J gene TRBJ2-4; possibly TRBD2 for D (6 bases). CDR3 length: 11 residues. Trimming took 10 bases from V and 7 from J, leaving 11 bases between them. CDR1 and CDR2 from the germline V gene are MGHDK and SYGVNS. CDR3 bases: TGTGCCACTGCCCGGGGGAACATTCAGTACTTC. The encoded protein is CATARGNIQYF.

V usage is TRBV5-5 and J usage is TRBJ2-7; D possibly corresponds to TRBD2 (5 bases). V was cut by 3 bases and J by 5 bases, with 15 bases left in between. CDR1 and CDR2 from the germline V gene are SGHKS and YYEKEE (reference sequence). There are 14 residues in the CDR3. The CDR3 here is CASSSYGGGDEQYF. The CDR3 region has the DNA TGTGCCAGCAGCTCATATGGAGGCGGCGACGAGCAGTACTTC.

This clone occurred a few times. The J gene is TRBJ1-5, the V gene TRBV28, with D perhaps matching TRBD1 (6 bases). The CDR3 is 17 residues long. Germline CDR1 is MDHEN and CDR2 is SYDVKM. Trimming took off 3 bases at V and 0 bases at J, with 15 bases between the two ends. The CDR3 protein is CASSLGAGVYSNQPQHF. CDR3 nucleotide sequence: TGTGCCAGCAGTTTGGGGGCAGGGGTCTATAGCAATCAGCCCCAGCATTTT.